These 14 T cell receptor beta chains came from one sample sequenced in a study of chemoradiotherapy in HPV16-positive cancers. The assay was immunoSEQ multiplex PCR, and TCRdb's table has in-frame clones only and misses some. The table records 12,000 or so clones, about 90% of them present only once. Sequencing was performed on blood, taken from a patient who underwent chemoradiotherapy. The receptors were gathered from a human donor with HPV-associated anogenital cancer.

The chain employs TRBV18 and TRBJ1-1; D is unclear. CDR3 size: 15 residues. Germline lookup yields CDR1 KGHSH and CDR2 LQKENI. V was pared by 6 bases and J by 4 bases, with 18 bases between. The CDR3 here is CASSPPEAWGTEAFF. Here the CDR3 DNA reads TGTGCCAGCTCCCCTCCTGAAGCCTGGGGCACTGAAGCTTTCTTT.

The chain employs TRBV5-8 and TRBJ2-1, with TRBD1 matching 9 bases. The V gene end was trimmed by 6 bases and the J gene end by 7 bases; junction bases not matched to a gene: 8. Germline CDR1 and CDR2: SGHTS and YDEGEE. The CDR3 length is 14 residues. The DNA for the CDR3 is TGTGCCAGCAAACGAAGGACAGGGGTTAATGAGCAGTTCTTC. As protein: CASKRRTGVNEQFF.

V and J are TRBV11-2 and TRBJ1-1; D is ambiguous. The germline gives CDR1 SGHAT, CDR2 FQNNGV. The length of the CDR3 is 14 residues. Trimming took 0 bases from V and 6 from J, leaving 11 bases between them. CDR3 loop: CASSLEPTASEAFF. As DNA, the CDR3 is TGTGCCAGCAGCTTAGAACCCACAGCGTCTGAAGCTTTCTTT. The whole variable domain, remainder taken from reference TRBV11-2 and TRBJ1-1, is EAGVAQSPRYKIIEKRQSVAFWCNPISGHATLYWYQQILGQGPKLLIQFQNNGVVDDSQLPKDRFSAERLKGVDSTLKIQPAKLEDSAVYLCASSLEPTASEAFFGQGTRLTVV.

This clone was recorded a few times. This chain joins TRBV28 and TRBJ1-6, with a weak D call TRBD1 (6 bases). CDR1 is MDHEN and CDR2 is SYDVKM in the germline V gene. The CDR3 spans 13 residues. Trimming shortened V by 5 bases and J by 5 bases, and 7 bases separated the two germline ends. This CDR3 reads CASSTGNNSPLHF. CDR3 nucleotide sequence: TGTGCCAGCAGTACAGGGAATAATTCACCCCTCCACTTT.

This chain connects TRBV7-3 to TRBJ1-5; unclear D gene. Germline V gene lookup returns CDR1 SGHTA and CDR2 FQGTGA. V lost 2 bases to trimming and J lost 4 bases, with 6 bases between them. The CDR3 is 13 residues long. CDR3 sequence: CASSLYPNQPQHF. CDR3 nucleotide sequence: TGTGCCAGCAGCTTATATCCGAATCAGCCCCAGCATTTT.

The rearrangement uses TRBV2 and TRBJ1-1; D possibly corresponds to TRBD1 (6 bases). V was cut by 6 bases and J by 10 bases, with 15 bases left in between. The CDR3 is made up of 12 amino acids. CDR1 is SNHLY and CDR2 is FYNNEI in the germline V gene. The CDR3: CASRQQGTRAFF. DNA of the CDR3: TGTGCCAGCAGACAGCAGGGGACGCGAGCTTTCTTT.

V usage is TRBV27 and J usage is TRBJ2-1; 7 nucleotides match TRBD1. Germline V lookup: CDR1 MNHEY, CDR2 SMNVEV (reference sequence). Trimming took 8 bases from V and 8 from J; bases not matched to a gene: 9. The CDR3 is 13 amino acids. The CDR3 DNA is TGTGCCAGCGGACGGACAGGTACGGATGAGCAGTTCTTC. It yields the protein CASGRTGTDEQFF.

V usage is TRBV9 and J usage is TRBJ2-1; 8 bases line up with TRBD1. The ends lost 4 bases at V and 3 bases at J; junction bases unmatched: 9. CDR1 and CDR2 (germline): SGDLS, YYNGEE. The CDR3 is made up of 16 amino acids. The CDR3 DNA sequence: TGTGCCAGCAGCCAGGATGCAGGGGGCTACTACAATGAGCAGTTCTTC. Protein: CASSQDAGGYYNEQFF.

The rearrangement uses TRBV19 and TRBJ2-5; 8 bases align to TRBD1. CDR1 is LNHDA, CDR2 SQIVND, per germline (reference sequence). CDR3 length: 17 amino acids. V was clipped by 0 bases and J by 5 bases; unmatched bases: 11. CDR3 sequence: CASSIDGRGQGAETQYF. The CDR3 nucleotides are TGTGCCAGTAGTATAGATGGCCGCGGCCAGGGGGCCGAGACCCAGTACTTC.

This chain connects TRBV6-1 to TRBJ2-5, with TRBD2 identical over 8 bases. The V and J ends lost 6 bases and 2 bases, in that order; junction bases with no gene match: 8. The CDR3 extends over 15 amino acids. The germline V gene encodes CDR1 MNHNS and CDR2 SASEGT. The DNA of the CDR3 is TGTGCCAGCAGATCTGGCGGGGGGCATCAAGAGACCCAGTACTTC. This translates into CASRSGGGHQETQYF.

This chain links TRBV9 with TRBJ2-2; 8 nucleotides agree with TRBD2. The germline V gene encodes CDR1 SGDLS and CDR2 YYNGEE. V dropped 0 bases and J dropped 5; count of bases not matched to a gene: 6. The CDR3 spans 16 residues. The CDR3 coding sequence is TGTGCCAGCAGCGTAGTCGGGGGGGCCACGACCGGGGAGCTGTTTTTT. It specifies CASSVVGGATTGELFF. Drawing the rest from reference TRBV9 and TRBJ2-2, the complete variable domain is DSGVTQTPKHLITATGQRVTLRCSPRSGDLSVYWYQQSLDQGLQFLIQYYNGEERAKGNILERFSAQQFPDLHSELNLSSLELGDSALYFCASSVVGGATTGELFFGEGSRLTVL.

The V and J genes are TRBV10-3 and TRBJ2-3, with 10 bases aligning to TRBD1. Germline V gives CDR1 ENHRY, CDR2 SYGVKD. Trimming removed 9 bases from V and 2 bases from J; junction bases left unmatched: 5. The CDR3 length is 14 residues. The CDR3 here is CAMGQGTNTDTQYF. CDR3 nucleotide sequence: TGTGCCATGGGACAGGGGACTAACACAGATACGCAGTATTTT.

The chain links TRBV10-3 to TRBJ2-2; 7 bases are a match to TRBD1. CDR3 length equals 13 residues. Trimming at V came to 6 bases and at J to 6 bases, leaving 4 bases not matched to a gene. The V gene's germline CDR1 is ENHRY and CDR2 SYGVKD. CDR3 loop: CAIRETGSGELFF. The CDR3 DNA follows: TGTGCCATCAGGGAGACAGGGTCCGGGGAGCTGTTTTTT.

V and J are TRBV19 and TRBJ1-1; 7 bases match TRBD1. Per the germline V gene, CDR1 is LNHDA and CDR2 is SQIVND (reference sequence). With V trimmed by 3 bases and J by 7 bases, 11 bases remained unmatched. This CDR3 is built from 15 residues. CDR3 coding DNA: TGTGCCAGTAGTATCGGTGGAGGGGGCGGGGTTGAAGCTTTCTTT. It codes for CASSIGGGGGVEAFF.